One sample yielded the 28 T cell receptor beta chains listed below, sequenced in a study of vaccination and CD4 T cells after COVID-19. The Oncomine TCR Beta short-read assay generated sequence data from the DNA of cultured CD4+ T cells. TCRdb recomputed calls from the PCR reads with MiXCR, one row per CDR3 protein. The table includes about 12,000 distinct CDR3 sequences, 35% to 40% detected once. Specified treatment: approximately 9-day PBMC culture with coronavirus spike peptide pools or control peptides (ViraFEST assay). No antigen has been identified for these receptors. Sequenced sample: cultured CD4+ T cells from blood. The receptor source for this set is a human donor with COVID-19.

The chain links TRBV6-1 to TRBJ2-2, with D tentatively TRBD2 (5 bases). The V gene's germline CDR1 is MNHNS and CDR2 SASEGT. The CDR3 runs 13 residues. Trimming left V 4 bases short and J 5 bases short, with 8 bases between. Written as DNA, the CDR3 is TGTGCCAGCAGTGTCGCGGGTACCGGGGAGCTGTTTTTT. Translating it yields CASSVAGTGELFF.

The chain is built from TRBV20-1 and TRBJ2-4, with D perhaps being TRBD1 or TRBD2 (5 bases each). Germline-derived CDR1 and CDR2 are DFQATT and SNEGSKA (reference sequence). V dropped 1 base and J dropped 2 bases, with 12 bases sitting between them. This CDR3 spans 15 amino acids. CDR3: CSARVDTGSKNIQYF. CDR3 nucleotides: TGCAGTGCTAGAGTGGACACGGGATCCAAAAACATTCAGTACTTC.

In this sample, this clonotype turned up a few times. The CDR3 bases are TGTGCCACCAGCAGATCTAGGGGAAGGACTGAAGCTTTCTTT. Translated: CATSRSRGRTEAFF. The V gene is TRBV15, the J gene TRBJ1-1; the D gene is possibly TRBD1 (5 bases). CDR3 length: 14 amino acids. Per the germline V gene, CDR1 is LNHNV and CDR2 is YYDKDF (reference sequence). V was clipped by 2 bases and J by 5 bases, with 12 bases between them.

The chain recombines TRBV7-6 with TRBJ1-6; no definite D call. The CDR3 spans 17 residues. Germline V gene lookup returns CDR1 SGHVS and CDR2 FNYEAQ. Trimming left V 2 bases short and J 3 bases short, with 14 bases between. The CDR3 DNA follows: TGTGCCAGCAGCTTAATTATCCGGAATCTCTATAATTCACCCCTCCACTTT. Translated, it gives CASSLIIRNLYNSPLHF.

This clonotype was detected only a few times. The chain combines TRBV21-1 with TRBJ1-1. TRBV21-1 is listed as a pseudogene. This CDR3 has 10 residues. CDR3 sequence (DNA): TGTGCCAGCAGCAAATATGAAGCTTTCTTT. Encoded protein: CASSKYEAFF.

The J gene is TRBJ1-2, the V gene TRBV14; maybe TRBD1 (5 bases). The CDR3 contains 14 residues. V lost 1 base and J 7 bases, leaving 13 bases between the germline ends. Germline V gene sequence: CDR1 SGHDN, CDR2 FVKESK. This CDR3 reads CASSQVSGRGGYTF. CDR3 coding DNA: TGTGCCAGCAGCCAAGTCTCGGGGAGGGGTGGCTACACCTTC.

The count of this clonotype is one. The chain uses TRBV6-5 and TRBJ1-3; D gene ambiguous. The length of the CDR3 is 15 residues. Trimming took 2 bases from V and 0 from J, leaving 8 bases between them. Germline V lookup: CDR1 MNHEY, CDR2 SVGAGI. CDR3 in amino acids: CASSYQPFSGNTIYF. The CDR3 nucleotides are TGTGCCAGCAGTTACCAGCCCTTCTCTGGAAACACCATATATTTT.

The chain is built from TRBV6-1 and TRBJ2-3, with D perhaps assigned TRBD1 or TRBD2 (6 bases each). CDR3 length equals 13 residues. Germline V gene sequence: CDR1 MNHNS, CDR2 SASEGT. Trimming stripped 6 bases from V and 4 bases from J, with 11 bases between. DNA for the CDR3: TGTGCCAGCAGGGGGGGCCTACCAGATACGCAGTATTTT. This codes for CASRGGLPDTQYF.

This clonotype was counted only a few times. This chain joins TRBV4-2 and TRBJ2-5; 12 bases line up with TRBD1. V shed 4 bases and J 5 bases; nucleotides not matched to a gene: 11. Per germline, CDR1 LGHNA and CDR2 YNFKEQ. The CDR3 is 17 amino acids. CDR3 bases: TGTGCCAGCAGCCCGGGGACAGGGGGCTTGAGGTCCGAGACCCAGTACTTC. This gives the protein CASSPGTGGLRSETQYF.

The chain has TRBV7-9 and TRBJ1-2; tentatively, D is TRBD1 (6 bases). Germline CDR1 reads SEHNR; CDR2 reads FQNEAQ (reference sequence). Trimming shortened V by 2 bases and J by 2 bases, and 9 bases separated the two germline ends. The CDR3 is made up of 14 amino acids. In nucleotides, the CDR3 is TGTGCCAGCAGCTTAAGCCAGGGGAACTATGGCTACACCTTC. Protein product: CASSLSQGNYGYTF. The entire variable domain, with the rest obtained from reference TRBV7-9 and TRBJ1-2, is as follows: DTGVSQNPRHKITKRGQNVTFRCDPISEHNRLYWYRQTLGQGPEFLTYFQNEAQLEKSRLLSDRFSAERPKGSFSTLEIQRTEQGDSAMYLCASSLSQGNYGYTFGSGTRLTVV.

This chain uses TRBV6-4 with TRBJ2-6; TRBD1 agrees at 9 bases. The ends lost 5 bases at V and 2 bases at J; junction bases unmatched: 4. Germline assignment: CDR1 MRHNA and CDR2 SNTAGT. The CDR3 length is 16 residues. CDR3 protein: CASSLDRGPGANVLTF. The CDR3 coding sequence is TGTGCCAGCAGTCTGGACAGGGGACCTGGGGCCAACGTCCTGACTTTC.

J is TRBJ1-3 and V is TRBV7-6; 9 positions match TRBD1. The CDR3 spans 17 residues. The trim removed 1 base at V and 4 bases at J, leaving 8 bases unmatched. The germline V gene has CDR1 SGHVS and CDR2 FNYEAQ. The CDR3 sequence: CASSLVPGQGAGNTIYF. CDR3 sequence (DNA): TGTGCCAGCAGCTTAGTTCCGGGACAGGGTGCCGGAAACACCATATATTTT.

On this clonotype: At one of its ends the junction is not consistent with the germline gene, which may arise from a read error. The rearrangement uses TRBV11-2 and TRBJ2-4; 9 nucleotides match TRBD2. The CDR3 sequence is 13 residues long. CDR1 is SGHAT and CDR2 is FQNNGV in the germline V gene. CDR3: CASRGLAQNIQYF. CDR3 bases: TGTGCCAGCCGGGGACTAGCCCAAAACATTCAGTACTTC.

The chain carries TRBV11-3 and TRBJ2-2; D not certain. V shed 2 bases and J shed 3 bases, with 1 base lying between them. The CDR3 extends over 12 amino acids. In germline, CDR1 is SGHNT, CDR2 YENEEA. The CDR3 DNA sequence: TGTGCCAGCAGCTTACACACCGGGGAGCTGTTTTTT. Its protein product is CASSLHTGELFF.

This clonotype was counted a few times. This chain uses TRBV20-1 with TRBJ1-5; 7 bases map to TRBD1. The CDR3 covers 15 residues. V was clipped by 5 bases and J by 0 bases; unmatched bases: 7. CDR1 is DFQATT, CDR2 SNEGSKA, per germline (reference sequence). CDR3 region: CSAPGQPNSNQPQHF. DNA of the CDR3: TGCAGTGCTCCGGGACAGCCCAATAGCAATCAGCCCCAGCATTTT.

Here the CDR3 reads CASSLLQETQYF. The CDR3 DNA follows: TGTGCCAGCAGTTTACTCCAAGAGACCCAGTACTTC. The chain links TRBV12-3 or TRBV12-4 to TRBJ2-5; no firm D call. V shed 2 bases and J shed 1 base, with 2 bases lying between them. The CDR3 length is 12 residues.

This rearrangement joins TRBV7-2 to TRBJ2-3, with TRBD2 identical over 8 bases. V shed 3 bases, J shed 6 bases, and the junction held 5 bases outside the gene matches. The length of the CDR3 is 14 residues. The germline V gene has CDR1 SGHTA and CDR2 FQGNSA. The CDR3 region has the DNA TGTGCCAGCAGCTTTGGACTAGCACCCGATACGCAGTATTTT. As protein: CASSFGLAPDTQYF.

This clonotype has only a few counts. J is TRBJ2-7 and V is TRBV5-1; D gene unclear. V lost 5 bases, J lost 6 bases, and 12 bases lay in between. Germline values: CDR1 SGHRS, CDR2 YFSETQ. The CDR3 is 12 amino acids. The CDR3 loop reads CASRDGLGEQYF. DNA of the CDR3: TGCGCCAGCAGGGACGGTTTAGGCGAGCAGTACTTC.

The CDR3 DNA follows: TGTGCCAGCAGTTTCCCCCCGAACAATGAGCAGTTCTTC. Protein: CASSFPPNNEQFF. The chain is built from TRBV12-3 or TRBV12-4 and TRBJ2-1; no reliable D call. V was clipped by 3 bases and J by 5 bases, with 8 bases between them. This CDR3 comprises 13 residues.

This clonotype was counted once. The rearrangement links TRBV7-9 to TRBJ2-7, with D tentatively TRBD2 (6 bases). Germline-derived CDR1 and CDR2 are SEHNR and FQNEAQ (reference sequence). Trimming left V 1 base short and J 0 bases short, with 7 bases between. The length of the CDR3 is 14 residues. The CDR3 DNA sequence: TGTGCCAGCAGCTTAGGGCGGGGCTCCTACGAGCAGTACTTC. Amino acid sequence: CASSLGRGSYEQYF.

This clonotype has a single count. The gene calls are TRBV20-1 and TRBJ2-3; 15 nucleotides line up with TRBD2. CDR3 size: 16 residues. The J segment lost 4 bases and the V segment lost 1 base, leaving 3 bases of the junction unmatched. Per the germline V gene, CDR1 is DFQATT and CDR2 is SNEGSKA (reference sequence). CDR3 in amino acids: CSARGTSGGGADTQYF. Here the CDR3 DNA reads TGCAGTGCTAGAGGGACTAGCGGGGGGGGAGCAGATACGCAGTATTTT.

This clonotype is categorized as medium-sized. The chain is built from TRBV10-3 and TRBJ1-2; TRBD1 aligns across 8 bases. Germline values: CDR1 ENHRY, CDR2 SYGVKD. Losses at the gene ends were 10 bases for V and 6 bases for J; bases not matched to a gene: 16. The CDR3 runs to 15 residues. The CDR3 region is CATQRSRQGPHGYTF. The CDR3 nucleotides read TGTGCCACCCAACGATCCAGACAGGGGCCTCATGGCTACACCTTC.

This clonotype was seen only a few times. V is TRBV6-2 or TRBV6-3 and J is TRBJ2-1, with a possible D match to TRBD2 (6 bases). The V end was cut by 10 bases, the J end by 1 base, with 14 bases between. This CDR3 region has 14 residues. The germline V gene has CDR1 MNHEY and CDR2 SVGEGT. The CDR3 here is CATRAGGSYNEQFF. In DNA, the CDR3 is TGTGCCACGAGAGCCGGGGGTTCCTACAATGAGCAGTTCTTC.

This chain connects TRBV25-1 to TRBJ2-1; no clear D. V was trimmed by 7 bases and J by 5 bases, leaving 12 bases between them. There are 13 residues in the CDR3. Germline V CDR1 and CDR2: MGHDK, SYGVNS. CDR3 residues: CASNTGPDNEQFF. In nucleotides, the CDR3 is TGTGCCAGCAATACCGGGCCGGACAATGAGCAGTTCTTC.

The gene calls are TRBV6-5 and TRBJ2-1, with TRBD1 matching 8 bases. Germline V gene data show CDR1 as MNHEY and CDR2 as SVGAGI. The CDR3 has 19 amino acids. J gave up 3 bases and V 0 bases, and 13 bases lay outside the gene matches. CDR3 coding DNA: TGTGCCAGCAGTTACTCTGGCAGGGGGCCACCACAAAACTACAATGAGCAGTTCTTC. Its protein product is CASSYSGRGPPQNYNEQFF.

Of note for this clonotype: A read error may produce the germline difference seen at one junction end. The rearrangement uses TRBV7-2 and TRBJ2-7; possibly TRBD2 for D (7 bases). There are 16 residues in the CDR3. From germline, CDR1 is SGHTA and CDR2 FQGNSA. The CDR3 here is CASSSARAGAPYGQYF. The CDR3 region has the DNA TGTGCCAGCAGCTCGGCCCGGGCGGGGGCCCCCTACGGGCAGTACTTC.

CDR3 DNA: TGTGCCAGCTCGGGGGCCTTCGGGGAGCAGTACTTC. This translates into CASSGAFGEQYF. The chain employs TRBV18 and TRBJ2-7, with a weak D call TRBD1 (6 bases). The CDR3 loop spans 12 amino acids. CDR1 and CDR2 (germline): KGHSH, LQKENI. Trimming took off 6 bases at V and 7 bases at J, with 13 bases between the two ends.

This clonotype came up a few times. The chain employs TRBV6-1 and TRBJ1-5; 7 nucleotides align to TRBD1. The CDR3 sequence is 15 residues long. Germline V gives CDR1 MNHNS, CDR2 SASEGT. In nucleotides, the CDR3 is TGTGCGGGGGGGGACAGCGAATATAGCAATCAGCCCCAGCATTTT. Encoded protein: CAGGDSEYSNQPQHF.